The 24 T cell receptor beta chains reported below all come from one sample, sequenced in a study of patients and donors after allogeneic stem cell transplantation. TCRdb itself ran the RT-PCR reads through MiXCR, one entry per CDR3 protein. Of about a million distinct CDR3 sequences listed, roughly 17% are singletons. Source material: blood, either unsorted or a sorted T cell fraction (not recorded which). Receptors originate from a human donor who was either an allogeneic HSCT recipient or a stem cell or donor lymphocyte infusion donor (not recorded which). It is not recorded whose cells these are; they may come from a transplant donor.

The V and J genes are TRBV20-1 and TRBJ2-3; TRBD2 aligns across 8 bases. V lost 6 bases and J lost 1; bases outside the gene matches: 3. CDR3 length: 13 amino acids. Germline V gene sequence: CDR1 DFQATT, CDR2 SNEGSKA (reference sequence). CDR3 sequence: CSAATSGTDTQYF. For the CDR3, the DNA is TGCAGTGCCGCGACTAGCGGCACAGATACGCAGTATTTT.

The J gene is TRBJ1-6, the V gene TRBV6-5; TRBD1 might be the D (6 bases). Germline V CDR1 and CDR2: MNHEY, SVGAGI. This CDR3 spans 15 amino acids. Trimming left V 2 bases short and J 5 bases short, with 10 bases between. DNA for the CDR3: TGTGCCAGCAGTTACCGCGCAGGGGATAATTCACCCCTCCACTTT. Translation: CASSYRAGDNSPLHF.

V usage is TRBV7-3 and J usage is TRBJ2-3; TRBD2 is a possible D gene (7 bases). The CDR3 totals 15 residues. Germline CDR1 SGHTA, CDR2 FQGTGA. The germline V and J ends were trimmed by 2 bases and 3 bases, with 12 bases remaining between them. The CDR3 coding sequence is TGTGCCAGCAGCTTAGGGGGGGGCCAGACAGATACGCAGTATTTT. It specifies CASSLGGGQTDTQYF.

This clonotype has more than one count but fewer than ten. The V call is TRBV20-1, the J call TRBJ2-7; D might be TRBD1 (6 bases). Between the trimmed V and J ends, which lost 0 bases and 3 bases, there was a span of 15 bases. The CDR3 runs 15 residues. Germline V lookup: CDR1 DFQATT, CDR2 SNEGSKA (reference sequence). The CDR3 is CSARDFGQRYYEQYF. CDR3 bases: TGCAGTGCTAGAGATTTTGGACAGAGATACTACGAGCAGTACTTC.

This clonotype has more than one count but fewer than ten. The chain combines TRBV21-1 with TRBJ2-1. TRBV21-1 is a known pseudogene. This CDR3 is 13 amino acids long. CDR3 DNA: TGTGCCAGCAGCTACGACACCTACAATGAGCAGTTCTTC. It specifies CASSYDTYNEQFF.

This clonotype was recorded a few times. The chain combines TRBV6-5 with TRBJ2-2; TRBD2 matches 7 bases. Looked up from germline, CDR1 is MNHEY and CDR2 is SVGAGI. The CDR3 covers 16 residues. V lost 0 bases, J lost 4 bases, and 5 bases stayed unmatched. Here the CDR3 DNA reads TGTGCCAGCAGTTACTCGAGGCCGGGAGGCACCGGGGAGCTGTTTTTT. It encodes CASSYSRPGGTGELFF.

The V call is TRBV2, the J call TRBJ2-1, with 7 bases aligning to TRBD2. V shed 5 bases and J 4 bases; nucleotides not matched to a gene: 8. The CDR3 is made up of 15 amino acids. Germline V lookup: CDR1 SNHLY, CDR2 FYNNEI. The DNA of the CDR3 is TGTGCCAGCAGTAATTTGGGAGGGGTGTACAATGAGCAGTTCTTC. Its translation is CASSNLGGVYNEQFF.

The genes are TRBV24-1 and TRBJ1-5, with 10 bases aligning to TRBD1. Germline V gene lookup returns CDR1 KGHDR and CDR2 SFDVKD. The CDR3 spans 16 residues. The J segment lost 5 bases and the V segment lost 2 bases, leaving 5 bases of the junction unmatched. CDR3 in DNA: TGTGCCACCAGTGATTCCGGGACAGGGGATCATCAGCCCCAGCATTTT. Residues: CATSDSGTGDHQPQHF.

In its sample, this clonotype was seen a few times. The chain employs TRBV7-2 and TRBJ1-1, with D unresolved. CDR1 and CDR2 from the germline V gene are SGHTA and FQGNSA. CDR3 size: 13 residues. V dropped 8 bases and J dropped 1 base, with 11 bases sitting between them. The chain's CDR3 is CASQSRQNTEAFF. The CDR3 nucleotides are TGTGCCAGCCAGTCGCGGCAGAACACTGAAGCTTTCTTT.

J is TRBJ2-1 and V is TRBV2; 7 positions agree with TRBD1. CDR3 length equals 15 residues. J lost 5 bases, V lost 3 bases, and 7 bases had no gene match. Germline CDR1 and CDR2: SNHLY and FYNNEI. CDR3 nucleotide sequence: TGTGCCAGCAGTGACGGGACAGACTTAAACAATGAGCAGTTCTTC. Encoded protein: CASSDGTDLNNEQFF.

The chain has TRBV7-9 and TRBJ1-3; the D is unclear. The CDR3 sequence is 14 residues long. The germline V and J ends were trimmed by 6 bases and 4 bases, with 13 bases remaining between them. Germline V gene data show CDR1 as SEHNR and CDR2 as FQNEAQ (reference sequence). The CDR3, as DNA: TGTGCCAGCAGGGAGCCCCGGGAGGGAAACACCATATATTTT. It is translated as CASREPREGNTIYF.

This clonotype was seen a few times. This chain uses TRBV12-3 or TRBV12-4 with TRBJ2-1; no firm D call. V shed 4 bases and J shed 4 bases, with 11 bases lying between them. The CDR3 loop spans 14 amino acids. The DNA for the CDR3 is TGTGCCAGCAGTTACCGGCAGATATACAATGAGCAGTTCTTC. Amino acid sequence: CASSYRQIYNEQFF.

This clonotype has just a few counts. The CDR3 DNA reads TGCGCCAGCACCCCGGGACAGGGGATCGGCTATGGCTACACCTTC. Translated, it gives CASTPGQGIGYGYTF. The rearrangement joins TRBV10-2 to TRBJ1-2; TRBD1 agrees at 10 bases. J gave up 4 bases and V 7 bases, and 9 bases lay outside the gene matches. Germline lookup yields CDR1 WSHSY and CDR2 SAAADI. The CDR3 sequence is 15 residues long.

This clonotype was picked up many times. The J gene is TRBJ2-3, the V gene TRBV9; maybe TRBD2 (6 bases). Germline V CDR1 and CDR2: SGDLS, YYNGEE. The V end lost 4 bases, the J end lost 3 bases, and 18 bases lay between the germline ends. This CDR3 contains 16 residues. For the CDR3, the DNA is TGTGCCAGCAGCCCGTTCGGGGGATCACCAACAGATACGCAGTATTTT. It translates to CASSPFGGSPTDTQYF.

The V gene is TRBV6-2 or TRBV6-3, the J gene TRBJ2-2; 11 nucleotides agree with TRBD2. CDR3 size: 18 residues. Germline assignment: CDR1 MNHEY and CDR2 SVGEGT. V trimming: 6 bases; J trimming: 0 bases; junction bases outside the gene matches: 9. The CDR3 loop is CASRYPLAGGPNTGELFF. CDR3 in DNA: TGTGCCAGCAGGTACCCGCTAGCGGGGGGCCCGAACACCGGGGAGCTGTTTTTT.

The table lists this clonotype with a few counts. The CDR3 here is CASSLGDRGYEKLFF. In nucleotides, the CDR3 is TGTGCCAGCAGCTTAGGCGACAGGGGATATGAAAAACTGTTTTTT. V gene TRBV7-9 combines with J gene TRBJ1-4; TRBD1 aligns across 8 bases. The CDR3 loop spans 15 amino acids. The ends lost 1 base at V and 6 bases at J; junction bases unmatched: 4. CDR1 SEHNR and CDR2 FQNEAQ come from the germline V gene (reference sequence).

The CDR3 region is CATSDLKRAGVTDTQYF. CDR3 DNA sequence: TGTGCCACCAGTGATTTGAAGCGGGCAGGTGTCACAGATACGCAGTATTTT. The chain employs TRBV24-1 and TRBJ2-3; perhaps TRBD2 as D (6 bases). This CDR3 has 17 residues. Trimming removed 0 bases at V and 2 bases at J, with 14 bases between. Germline CDR1 and CDR2: KGHDR and SFDVKD.

This clonotype showed up just a few times. The chain recombines TRBV7-9 with TRBJ1-1; possible D gene TRBD1, 5 bases. In germline, CDR1 is SEHNR, CDR2 FQNEAQ (reference sequence). The CDR3 sequence is 16 residues long. V shed 2 bases and J shed 0 bases, with 13 bases lying between them. In nucleotides, the CDR3 is TGTGCCAGCAGCTTACTAGGGACCCATATGAACACTGAAGCTTTCTTT. This sequence encodes CASSLLGTHMNTEAFF.

This clonotype was seen only a few times. V is TRBV3-1 and J is TRBJ2-7; 10 nucleotides match TRBD2. The CDR3 length is 15 residues. Trimming at V came to 1 base and at J to 6 bases, leaving 6 bases not matched to a gene. Germline assignment: CDR1 LGHDT and CDR2 YNNKEL (reference sequence). The CDR3 DNA reads TGTGCCAGCAGCCAAGTGAAAGCGGGAGGGGGCGAGCAGTACTTC. It translates to CASSQVKAGGGEQYF.

The rearrangement joins TRBV4-1 to TRBJ2-7; TRBD1 matches at 11 bases. Germline V lookup: CDR1 MGHRA, CDR2 YSYEKL. CDR3 size: 16 residues. The V gene end was trimmed by 1 base and the J gene end by 5 bases; junction bases not matched to a gene: 7. The CDR3 DNA is TGCGCCAGCAGCCAAGTGACTGGGACAGGGGGGAACGAGCAGTACTTC. Translation: CASSQVTGTGGNEQYF.

The sample holds a few counts of this clonotype. The gene calls are TRBV7-9 and TRBJ2-3; 9 bases fit TRBD1. This CDR3 is 16 amino acids long. CDR1 is SEHNR and CDR2 is FQNEAQ in the germline V gene (reference sequence). V shed 5 bases, J shed 5 bases, and the junction held 11 bases outside the gene matches. The CDR3 bases are TGTGCCAGCAGCCCCCAGACAGGGGGAAGGGTAGATACGCAGTATTTT. It encodes CASSPQTGGRVDTQYF.

The chain joins TRBV5-4 to TRBJ2-5; TRBD2 matches at 8 bases. This CDR3 spans 16 amino acids. Looked up from germline, CDR1 is SGHNT and CDR2 is YYREEE (reference sequence). Trimming at V came to 0 bases and at J to 4 bases, leaving 8 bases not matched to a gene. CDR3 amino acids: CASSLVGSGVRETQYF. DNA for the CDR3: TGTGCCAGCAGCTTGGTGGGTAGCGGGGTGAGAGAGACCCAGTACTTC.

The rearrangement uses TRBV5-6 and TRBJ2-3; 12 nucleotides align to TRBD2. CDR1 is SGHDT and CDR2 is YYEEEE in the germline V gene. The CDR3 loop spans 16 amino acids. J was trimmed by 4 bases and V by 4 bases; bases with no gene match: 7. CDR3 nucleotide sequence: TGTGCCAGCAGCCCTCTAGCGGGAGGGCACTCAGATACGCAGTATTTT. This gives the protein CASSPLAGGHSDTQYF.

This clonotype was counted a few times. The chain carries TRBV6-1 and TRBJ2-4; D call uncertain. Per germline, CDR1 MNHNS and CDR2 SASEGT. This CDR3 contains 15 residues. V was shortened by 2 bases and J by 0 bases, with 8 bases between the two germline ends. CDR3 region: CASSEQVLAKNIQYF. The DNA of the CDR3 is TGTGCCAGCAGTGAACAGGTGCTAGCCAAAAACATTCAGTACTTC.